The clone carrying this T cell receptor beta chain was seen many times. Its antigen is unknown. Diagnoses used clinical symptoms, serum thyroxine and TRAb, thyroid ultrasound and orbital computed tomography. PBMCs were collected from a roughly 10 ml volume of fresh peripheral blood. This sample was included in a study of T cells in Graves' hyperthyroidism and ophthalmopathy. Study-wide results and limits: Stable hyperthyroidism was told apart from ophthalmopathy by a model built on 13 V-J features. Most thyroid clonotypes that were expanded above 0.001 also turned up in blood.

RNA transcripts served as the template for amplifying TCR beta CDR3 regions. Using the HTBI primer set, a first-round RT-PCR was run on the TCR CDR3. TCRdb used MiXCR to reprocess the multiplex PCR reads, holding one entry per CDR3 protein. The table shows approximately 870,000 distinct CDR3 sequences, with roughly 40% occurring only once. Trimming shortened V by 7 bases and J by 6 bases, and 19 bases separated the two germline ends. The CDR3 totals 13 residues. Germline V gives CDR1 SQVTM, CDR2 ANQGSEA. The sequenced sample consisted of blood. This clonotype originated in a man younger than 35 with Graves' hyperthyroidism. The chain recombines TRBV29-1 with TRBJ2-7, with a tentative D call TRBD2 (5 bases). The CDR3 here is CSGLLVDRGEQYF. In DNA, the CDR3 is TGCAGCGGGTTACTTGTGGATCGGGGCGAGCAGTACTTC.